This is a list of T cell receptor beta chains from one sample in a study of OX40 agonist ivuxolimab in advanced cancers. Produced via immunoSEQ multiplex PCR; TCRdb's table is partial and in-frame only. The table shows about 59,000 clones, with 84% occurring only once. The sample here was CD4+ or CD8+ T cells sorted from blood, taken in a trial of the OX40 agonist ivuxolimab. All receptors derive from an adult with an advanced solid tumor such as melanoma, head and neck, liver or kidney cancer. CDR3s include the opening cysteine and the closing phenylalanine or tryptophan. The D gene is left open where the match is weak. Not all rows give a size; the values are once, few, many and, for expanded clones, a class.

>TRBD2|-|TRBJ2-2|TRBV5-1
TGCGCCAGCGAGCCGAGTCTAGCGGTGGGGACCGGGGAGCTGTTTTTT
CASEPSLAVGTGELFF
>-|once|TRBJ1-2|TRBV7-8
TGTGCCAGCAGCTTAGGGGGGAGGTATGGCTACACCTTC
CASSLGGRYGYTF
>TRBD1|-|TRBJ2-1|TRBV5-1
TGCGCCAGCAGCTGGGGACAGGGGACATCCTACAATGAGCAGTTCTTC
CASSWGQGTSYNEQFF
>-|-|TRBJ2-1|TRBV7-3
TGTGCCAGCAGCTTACGGATATTAGACCCACCTTACAATGAGCAGTTCTTC
CASSLRILDPPYNEQFF
>-|-|TRBJ2-7|TRBV5-1
TGCGCCAGCAGCTTGGACCCTAGCATTTACGAGCAGTACTTC
CASSLDPSIYEQYF
>-|-|TRBJ2-2|TRBV15
TGTGCCACCAGCACCCTCTCCGGGGAGCTGTTTTTT
CATSTLSGELFF
>TRBD2|-|TRBJ2-1|TRBV7-2
TGTGCCAGCAGCTCCCGGGGGGAGGGTGGCCGGTTCTTC
CASSSRGEGGRFF
>TRBD1|-|TRBJ2-7|TRBV7-3
TGTGCCAGCAGCCTATGGACAGGGGAAATCTACGAGCAGTACTTC
CASSLWTGEIYEQYF
>-|-|TRBJ1-1|TRBV9
TGTGCCAGCAGCGTAGAACCGAGGGGCTACACTGAAGCTTTCTTT
CASSVEPRGYTEAFF
>-|-|TRBJ2-7|TRBV28
TGTGCCAGCAGTGGGGGGACAGCCATTTACGAGCAGTACTTC
CASSGGTAIYEQYF